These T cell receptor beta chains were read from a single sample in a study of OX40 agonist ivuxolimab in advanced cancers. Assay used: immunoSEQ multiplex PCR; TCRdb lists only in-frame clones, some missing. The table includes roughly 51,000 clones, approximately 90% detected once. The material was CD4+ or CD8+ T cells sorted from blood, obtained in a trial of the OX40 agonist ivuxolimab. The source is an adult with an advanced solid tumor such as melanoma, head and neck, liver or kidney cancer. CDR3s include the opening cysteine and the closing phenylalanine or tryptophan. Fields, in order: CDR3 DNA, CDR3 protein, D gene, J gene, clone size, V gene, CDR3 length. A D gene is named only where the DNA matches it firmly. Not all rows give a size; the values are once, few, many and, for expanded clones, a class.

CDR3 DNA: TGTGCCAGCAGACGACAGGGTCCGTTCACCGGGGAGCTGTTTTTT
CDR3 protein: CASRRQGPFTGELFF
D gene: TRBD1
J gene: TRBJ2-2
clone size: -
V gene: TRBV5-3
CDR3 length: 15

CDR3 DNA: TGTGCCAGCAGCTTGGGGCTAGCGGGGGGCTACGAGCAGTACTTC
CDR3 protein: CASSLGLAGGYEQYF
D gene: TRBD2
J gene: TRBJ2-7
clone size: -
V gene: TRBV7-3
CDR3 length: 15

CDR3 DNA: TGTGCCAGCACGCGAAGGGGAGGGACTGAAGCTTTCTTT
CDR3 protein: CASTRRGGTEAFF
D gene: -
J gene: TRBJ1-1
clone size: -
V gene: TRBV6-5
CDR3 length: 13

CDR3 DNA: TGTGCCAGCAGTCCAGATAGGAGCACTGAAGCTTTCTTT
CDR3 protein: CASSPDRSTEAFF
D gene: -
J gene: TRBJ1-1
clone size: -
V gene: TRBV6-4
CDR3 length: 13

CDR3 DNA: TGTGCCAGCAGCTCACCGGACAGGGGGAACACTGAAGCTTTCTTT
CDR3 protein: CASSSPDRGNTEAFF
D gene: TRBD1
J gene: TRBJ1-1
clone size: -
V gene: TRBV7-9
CDR3 length: 15

CDR3 DNA: TGCGCCAGCAGCCAAGAGGGGGGAGCAACTAATGAAAAACTGTTTTTT
CDR3 protein: CASSQEGGATNEKLFF
D gene: -
J gene: TRBJ1-4
clone size: -
V gene: TRBV4-1
CDR3 length: 16

CDR3 DNA: TGTGCCAGCTCACCCCAGGAGGGAGTTGGGGTAGGAGAGACCCAGTACTTC
CDR3 protein: CASSPQEGVGVGETQYF
D gene: -
J gene: TRBJ2-5
clone size: once
V gene: TRBV18
CDR3 length: 17

CDR3 DNA: TGTGCCAGCAGTTTTGGGGGGACAGGGGCTGGAGAGCAGTTCTTC
CDR3 protein: CASSFGGTGAGEQFF
D gene: TRBD1
J gene: TRBJ2-1
clone size: -
V gene: TRBV7-9
CDR3 length: 15

CDR3 DNA: TGTGCCAGCAGTTTTGGGGGCGGGCGAGGTCAGCCCCAGCATTTT
CDR3 protein: CASSFGGGRGQPQHF
D gene: -
J gene: TRBJ1-5
clone size: -
V gene: TRBV27
CDR3 length: 15

CDR3 DNA: TGTGCCATCAGTCCGCGTGTGCTAGCTGAGCAGTACTTC
CDR3 protein: CAISPRVLAEQYF
D gene: -
J gene: TRBJ2-7
clone size: few
V gene: TRBV10-3
CDR3 length: 13

CDR3 DNA: TGTGCCAGCAGTTTATATAGCAGGAGCTACGAGCAGTACTTC
CDR3 protein: CASSLYSRSYEQYF
D gene: -
J gene: TRBJ2-7
clone size: -
V gene: TRBV27
CDR3 length: 14

CDR3 DNA: TGTGCCAGCAGCCAGTACACCATGAACACTGAAGCTTTCTTT
CDR3 protein: CASSQYTMNTEAFF
D gene: -
J gene: TRBJ1-1
clone size: -
V gene: TRBV6-5
CDR3 length: 14

CDR3 DNA: TGTGCCAGCAGTACTACAGGGAAACCCCTAACTGAAGCTTTCTTT
CDR3 protein: CASSTTGKPLTEAFF
D gene: -
J gene: TRBJ1-1
clone size: -
V gene: TRBV6-1
CDR3 length: 15

CDR3 DNA: TGCGCCAGCAGGGGGACAGGCTACTACGAGCAGTACTTC
CDR3 protein: CASRGTGYYEQYF
D gene: TRBD1
J gene: TRBJ2-7
clone size: -
V gene: TRBV5-1
CDR3 length: 13

CDR3 DNA: TGCAGCGCCGATAGAGCGGGAGGGCCCACAGATACGCAGTATTTT
CDR3 protein: CSADRAGGPTDTQYF
D gene: TRBD2
J gene: TRBJ2-3
clone size: -
V gene: TRBV29-1
CDR3 length: 15

CDR3 DNA: TGTGCCAGCAGTTGGGACGGTGGGAACACTGAAGCTTTCTTT
CDR3 protein: CASSWDGGNTEAFF
D gene: -
J gene: TRBJ1-1
clone size: -
V gene: TRBV6-6
CDR3 length: 14

CDR3 DNA: TGTGCCATCAGGCAAACCTACGAGCAGTACTTC
CDR3 protein: CAIRQTYEQYF
D gene: -
J gene: TRBJ2-7
clone size: few
V gene: TRBV10-3
CDR3 length: 11

CDR3 DNA: TGTGCCAGCAGCCGCTGGGACGGAGAAACTCAGTACTTC
CDR3 protein: CASSRWDGETQYF
D gene: -
J gene: TRBJ2-7
clone size: -
V gene: TRBV27
CDR3 length: 13

CDR3 DNA: TGTGCCACCAGCAGAGATGGTGTGGGTGGCTATGGCTACACCTTC
CDR3 protein: CATSRDGVGGYGYTF
D gene: -
J gene: TRBJ1-2
clone size: -
V gene: TRBV15
CDR3 length: 15

CDR3 DNA: TGCGCCAGCAGCTTGGGGGGTAGGAGCAATCAGCCCCAGCATTTT
CDR3 protein: CASSLGGRSNQPQHF
D gene: -
J gene: TRBJ1-5
clone size: -
V gene: TRBV5-1
CDR3 length: 15

CDR3 DNA: TGTGCCAGCAGCTCTAAGACAGGGGGCGCCTACGAGCAGTACTTC
CDR3 protein: CASSSKTGGAYEQYF
D gene: TRBD1
J gene: TRBJ2-7
clone size: -
V gene: TRBV5-4
CDR3 length: 15

CDR3 DNA: TGTGCCAGCAGCTTGACAGGGGGCATGGGAAACACCATATATTTT
CDR3 protein: CASSLTGGMGNTIYF
D gene: TRBD1
J gene: TRBJ1-3
clone size: -
V gene: TRBV6-5
CDR3 length: 15

CDR3 DNA: TGTGCCAGCAGCCCACCGCCGGGAGGGACCGGGGAGCTGTTTTTT
CDR3 protein: CASSPPPGGTGELFF
D gene: TRBD2
J gene: TRBJ2-2
clone size: few
V gene: TRBV7-9
CDR3 length: 15